The 23 T cell receptor beta chains given below trace back to one sample, sequenced in a study of siplizumab effects on memory and regulatory T cells. Sequencing used immunoSEQ multiplex PCR; TCRdb keeps in-frame clones, though not all of them. This table has around 110,000 clones, about 95% appearing once. The sequenced material came from non-Treg CD4+ T cells sorted from blood. The receptors derive from a human donor in good health.

The rearrangement links TRBV14 to TRBJ2-6, with a weak D call TRBD1 (5 bases). From germline, CDR1 is SGHDN and CDR2 FVKESK. The V end was cut by 3 bases, the J end by 0 bases, with 6 bases between. This CDR3 region has 15 residues. This chain's CDR3 is CASSHRVSGANVLTF. In nucleotides, the CDR3 is TGTGCCAGCAGCCACAGGGTCTCTGGGGCCAACGTCCTGACTTTC.

This chain joins TRBV5-1 and TRBJ2-2, with D perhaps matching TRBD1 (5 bases). Per germline, CDR1 SGHRS and CDR2 YFSETQ. V lost 4 bases and J 4 bases, leaving 11 bases between the germline ends. CDR3 length equals 14 residues. CDR3 amino acids: CASSAGIATGELFF. CDR3 DNA sequence: TGCGCCAGCAGCGCAGGGATCGCCACCGGGGAGCTGTTTTTT.

This clone was recorded only once. This chain links TRBV15 with TRBJ2-6, with D uncertain. CDR1 and CDR2 (germline): LNHNV, YYDKDF (reference sequence). CDR3 length equals 14 residues. The V gene lost 3 bases and the J gene lost 6 bases, with 9 bases spanning the gap. The CDR3 bases are TGTGCCACCAGCAGCGTGCCAGAGGCCAACGTCCTGACTTTC. This sequence encodes CATSSVPEANVLTF.

The chain carries TRBV29-1 and TRBJ2-7, with D tentatively TRBD2 (6 bases). This CDR3 comprises 12 residues. Germline assignment: CDR1 SQVTM and CDR2 ANQGSEA. Trimming removed 1 base from V and 3 bases from J, with 7 bases in between. CDR3 amino acids: CSVEVSGYEQYF. CDR3 nucleotides: TGCAGCGTTGAAGTTAGCGGCTACGAGCAGTACTTC.

This sequence joins TRBV18 and TRBJ2-5; unclear D gene. V gave up 5 bases and J gave up 4 bases, with 20 bases separating them. Germline CDR1 reads KGHSH; CDR2 reads LQKENI. This CDR3 comprises 16 residues. CDR3 residues: CASSFSGPRRPETQYF. Here the CDR3 DNA reads TGTGCCAGCTCATTTTCCGGGCCCAGACGGCCAGAGACCCAGTACTTC.

In this sample, this clone turned up once. The V call is TRBV6-5, the J call TRBJ2-2; 12 positions match TRBD2. The CDR3 is made up of 16 amino acids. Germline V gene data show CDR1 as MNHEY and CDR2 as SVGAGI. J lost 13 bases, V lost 4 bases, and 13 bases had no gene match. As DNA, the CDR3 is TGTGCCAGCAGTTCCTCCCTAGCGGGGGGGGCCGAGGGGCTGTTTTTT. Amino acids: CASSSSLAGGAEGLFF.

The chain has TRBV6-7 and TRBJ1-1; D might be TRBD1 (5 bases). TRBV6-7 carries the ORF label, with uncertain function. This CDR3 has 14 amino acids. Trimming took 9 bases from V and 4 from J, leaving 18 bases between them. The CDR3 DNA reads as TGTGCCAGTCGTGGGCAGGGTGAGGCCACTGAAGCTTTCTTT. The encoded protein is CASRGQGEATEAFF.

This chain connects TRBV18 to TRBJ2-7; 8 nucleotides agree with TRBD2. Germline CDR1 reads KGHSH; CDR2 reads LQKENI. Trimming at V came to 6 bases and at J to 2 bases, leaving 12 bases not matched to a gene. CDR3 length: 16 amino acids. CDR3 DNA sequence: TGTGCCAGCTCGTCGGGAGGGCGGAGGGGACCCTACGAGCAGTACTTC. It is translated as CASSSGGRRGPYEQYF.

The CDR3 bases are TGCGCCAGCAGCCAAGGCAGGGGTCAAGAGACCCAGTACTTC. Encoded protein: CASSQGRGQETQYF. The chain joins TRBV4-1 to TRBJ2-5; maybe TRBD1 (6 bases). From germline, CDR1 is MGHRA and CDR2 YSYEKL. The CDR3 runs to 14 residues. V lost 1 base and J lost 2, with 8 bases in between.

V gene TRBV5-1 combines with J gene TRBJ1-1, with D perhaps matching TRBD1 (5 bases). With 3 bases removed from V and 4 bases from J, the gap between germline ends came to 19 bases. In germline, CDR1 is SGHRS, CDR2 YFSETQ. The CDR3 runs 16 residues. In DNA form, the CDR3 reads TGCGCCAGCAGCTCATCCGGGACCCCCGAGGCCACTGAAGCTTTCTTT. Amino acid sequence: CASSSSGTPEATEAFF.

This chain uses TRBV7-2 with TRBJ1-2; TRBD1 matches 7 bases. CDR3 length: 14 amino acids. Trimming cost V 4 bases and J 4 bases; bases outside gene matches: 6. Looked up from germline, CDR1 is SGHTA and CDR2 is FQGNSA. For the CDR3, the DNA is TGTGCCAGCAGCTCAATAGGGACAGTCTATGGCTACACCTTC. Encoded protein: CASSSIGTVYGYTF.

As to this clone: At one boundary the junction diverges from the germline segment, which might be a read error. The chain carries TRBV7-9 and TRBJ2-7; 12 positions match TRBD2. The CDR3 covers 14 residues. Germline V lookup: CDR1 SEHNR, CDR2 FQNEAQ (reference sequence). CDR3 sequence (DNA): TGTGCCAGCAGCCTAGCGGGAGGGTCCTACGAGCAGTACTTC. Protein product: CASSLAGGSYEQYF.

CDR3 region: CASSFNRGGTEAFF. For the CDR3, the DNA is TGTGCCAGCAGTTTTAACAGGGGAGGGACTGAAGCTTTCTTT. The chain recombines TRBV28 with TRBJ1-1; 7 positions agree with TRBD1. The CDR3 spans 14 residues. Trimming took 3 bases from V and 5 from J; bases not matched to a gene: 6. Germline V CDR1 and CDR2: MDHEN, SYDVKM.

J is TRBJ1-1 and V is TRBV29-1; 8 bases fit TRBD1. The V gene end was trimmed by 7 bases and the J gene end by 4 bases; junction bases not matched to a gene: 5. Germline assignment: CDR1 SQVTM and CDR2 ANQGSEA. This CDR3 comprises 12 residues. CDR3 nucleotides: TGCAGCGGTGCGACAGGGGCCACTGAAGCTTTCTTT. This sequence encodes CSGATGATEAFF.

This chain joins TRBV7-9 and TRBJ2-2; 7 positions match TRBD2. V lost 3 bases, J lost 4 bases, and 2 bases stayed unmatched. Germline V gives CDR1 SEHNR, CDR2 FQNEAQ (reference sequence). The CDR3 contains 14 residues. CDR3 DNA: TGTGCCAGCAGCTTCGGGACTACCACCGGGGAGCTGTTTTTT. Translation: CASSFGTTTGELFF.

The chain uses TRBV6-5 and TRBJ1-1; possible D gene TRBD1, 5 bases. The V end lost 0 bases, the J end lost 4 bases, and 9 bases lay between the germline ends. CDR1 MNHEY and CDR2 SVGAGI come from the germline V gene. The CDR3 sequence is 14 residues long. CDR3 sequence (DNA): TGTGCCAGCAGTTACTCAGGGGTGGCCACTGAAGCTTTCTTT. Residues: CASSYSGVATEAFF.

The CDR3 sequence: CASSPATAGDGGETQYF. CDR3 nucleotides: TGTGCCAGCTCACCTGCGACAGCGGGAGACGGTGGAGAGACCCAGTACTTC. The rearrangement uses TRBV18 and TRBJ2-5; TRBD2 aligns across 8 bases. Germline loops: CDR1 KGHSH, CDR2 LQKENI. After removal of 3 bases from V and 4 bases from J, the junction contained 13 bases not matched to a gene. CDR3 length equals 17 residues. Full variable domain (remainder filled in from reference TRBV18 and TRBJ2-5): NAGVMQNPRHLVRRRGQEARLRCSPMKGHSHVYWYRQLPEEGLKFMVYLQKENIIDESGMPKERFSAEFPKEGPSILRIQQVVRGDSAAYFCASSPATAGDGGETQYFGPGTRLLVL.

The V and J genes are TRBV12-5 and TRBJ1-2, with 9 bases identical to TRBD1. This CDR3 comprises 14 residues. The ends lost 5 bases at V and 4 bases at J; junction bases unmatched: 5. The germline V gene has CDR1 LGHNT and CDR2 FRNRAP. CDR3: CASGEGQGSYGYTF. As DNA, the CDR3 is TGTGCTAGTGGTGAGGGACAGGGAAGCTATGGCTACACCTTC.

For this clone: At one boundary the junction diverges from the germline segment, which might be a read error. The V call is TRBV6-1, the J call TRBJ2-7, with a possible D match to TRBD2 (5 bases). The V gene's germline CDR1 is MNHNS and CDR2 SASEGT. The CDR3 totals 13 residues. The CDR3 DNA reads TGTGCCAGCAGTGGAAGCGAGGGTAGTAACCCTAAGTTC. The encoded protein is CASSGSEGSNPKF.

This chain uses TRBV29-1 with TRBJ1-1; no definite D call. Between the trimmed V and J ends, which lost 6 bases and 1 base, there was a span of 12 bases. Looked up from germline, CDR1 is SQVTM and CDR2 is ANQGSEA. The CDR3 sequence is 13 residues long. As DNA, the CDR3 is TGCAGCGTCTCAGGACGGGGGAACACTGAAGCTTTCTTT. This gives the protein CSVSGRGNTEAFF.

The chain carries TRBV10-3 and TRBJ1-4; D is unclear. Germline CDR1 reads ENHRY; CDR2 reads SYGVKD. This CDR3 is built from 12 residues. The V end lost 2 bases, the J end lost 10 bases, and 8 bases lay between the germline ends. The CDR3 DNA sequence: TGTGCCATCAGTGAGGAAAAAAGAAAACTGTTTTTT. It specifies CAISEEKRKLFF.

Concerning this clone itself: The same CDR3 arises from other DNA sequences in this sample as well. The J gene is TRBJ1-2, the V gene TRBV6-1, with a tentative D call TRBD1 (6 bases). Germline-derived CDR1 and CDR2 are MNHNS and SASEGT. V was clipped by 3 bases and J by 4 bases, with 15 bases between them. This CDR3 has 15 residues. The CDR3 loop is CASSDSDRYFYGYTF. The DNA of the CDR3 is TGTGCCAGCAGTGACTCGGACAGATATTTCTATGGCTACACCTTC.

The J gene is TRBJ1-1, the V gene TRBV7-7; TRBD1 matches 7 bases. Germline V gives CDR1 SSHAT, CDR2 FNYEAQ (reference sequence). CDR3 size: 13 residues. V lost 5 bases, J lost 12 bases, and 12 bases stayed unmatched. In DNA, the CDR3 is TGTGCCAGCAGCCCCGTCGTTGGACAGGCTCCTTTCTTT. Amino acids: CASSPVVGQAPFF.